One sample yielded the 2 T cell receptor beta chains listed below, sequenced in a study of T-cell reconstitution after alpha-beta-depleted transplantation in children. TCRbeta library construction was performed incorporating unique molecular identifiers. One entry per CDR3 protein results from TCRdb running MiXCR on the PCR reads. The sample shows about 270,000 distinct CDR3 sequences, more than 8% of them seen only once. The specimen comprised PBMCs from the stem cell graft donor, sampled from the stem cell graft. These receptors were obtained from a human donor who donated a stem cell graft to a child with SCID.

The chain joins TRBV7-2 to TRBJ2-2, with no clear D. The CDR3 covers 15 residues. Germline CDR1 and CDR2: SGHTA and FQGNSA. Between the trimmed V and J ends, which lost 5 bases and 4 bases, there was a span of 14 bases. CDR3 loop: CASSPGWGTTGELFF. The CDR3, as DNA: TGTGCCAGCAGCCCCGGGTGGGGAACCACCGGGGAGCTGTTTTTT. The whole variable domain, remainder taken from reference TRBV7-2 and TRBJ2-2, is GAGVSQSPSNKVTEKGKDVELRCDPISGHTALYWYRQSLGQGLEFLIYFQGNSAPDKSGLPSDRFSAERTGGSVSTLTIQRTQQEDSAVYLCASSPGWGTTGELFFGEGSRLTVL.

A few counts support this clonotype. V gene TRBV20-1 combines with J gene TRBJ2-5; D perhaps matches TRBD2 (7 bases). CDR1 and CDR2 (germline): DFQATT, SNEGSKA (reference sequence). V gave up 6 bases and J gave up 4 bases, with 12 bases separating them. This CDR3 comprises 12 residues. The chain's CDR3 is CSAEGGTETQYF. Written as DNA, the CDR3 is TGCAGTGCCGAGGGGGGGACAGAGACCCAGTACTTC.